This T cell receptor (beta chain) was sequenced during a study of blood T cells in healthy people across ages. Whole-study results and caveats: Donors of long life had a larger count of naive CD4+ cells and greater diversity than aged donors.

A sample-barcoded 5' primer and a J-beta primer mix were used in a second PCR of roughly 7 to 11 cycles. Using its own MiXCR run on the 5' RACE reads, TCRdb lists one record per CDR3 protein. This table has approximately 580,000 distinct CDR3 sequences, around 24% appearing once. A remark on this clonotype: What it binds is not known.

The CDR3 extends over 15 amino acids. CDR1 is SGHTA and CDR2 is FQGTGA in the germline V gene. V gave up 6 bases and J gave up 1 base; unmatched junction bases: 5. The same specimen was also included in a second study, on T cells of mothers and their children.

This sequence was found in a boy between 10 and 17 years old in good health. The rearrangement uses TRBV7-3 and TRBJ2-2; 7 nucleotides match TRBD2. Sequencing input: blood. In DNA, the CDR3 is TGTGCCAGCAGTCGTGGGAGGGAGAACACCGGGGAGCTGTTTTTT. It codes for CASSRGRENTGELFF.